This T cell receptor (beta chain) emerged from a study of vaccination and CD4 T cells after COVID-19. As for the study in general: The convalescents comprised six males and four females, two of them Hispanic.

In regard to this clonotype: Its antigen remains unknown.

Treatment of the sample: roughly ten-day PBMC culture with coronavirus spike peptide pools or control peptides (ViraFEST assay). There were positive PCR dates ranging from March to December 2020, all predating US Alpha, Beta and Delta variants. V lost 9 bases, J lost 3 bases, and 16 bases lay in between. This CDR3 spans 15 amino acids. Germline V CDR1 and CDR2: KGHDR, SFDVKD. The Oncomine TCR Beta short-read assay was what sequenced the DNA obtained from cultured CD4+ T cells. The authors extracted genomic DNA from cultured CD4+ T cells. Each CDR3 protein gets one entry after TCRdb re-called the PCR reads with MiXCR. The data hold about 15,000 distinct CDR3 sequences, with around 73% observed a single time.

The genes are TRBV24-1 and TRBJ2-2; D is perhaps TRBD1 or TRBD2 (5 bases each). Sequencing input: CD4+ T cells from blood, cultured in vitro. The TCR was taken from a human donor who had recovered from COVID-19. This chain's CDR3 is CATRDGAIDTGELFF. The CDR3 nucleotides are TGTGCCACCCGGGACGGAGCAATCGACACCGGGGAGCTGTTTTTT.